This T cell receptor beta chain was sequenced for a study of blood T cell repertoires in COVID-19. Study-level background: Samples representing acute and convalescent COVID-19 were sourced from the United States, Italy and Spain.

Study processing details: Amplification of reference gene primers was used by the study to estimate nucleated cell counts. The repertoire was sequenced with immunoSEQ multiplex PCR; TCRdb's copy has only in-frame clones and lacks some. The D gene and trimming were derived from the DNA, and the V and J assignments and clone size from that table. The sample holds about 100,000 clones, just under 80% seen once. This receptor was obtained from a man between 65 and 85 years old with active or convalescent COVID-19. The sequencing input was peripheral blood.

This chain's CDR3 is CASSYSSRSQETQYF. CDR3 DNA: TGTGCCAGCAGTTACTCGAGTCGGTCCCAAGAGACCCAGTACTTC. The genes are TRBV6-6 and TRBJ2-5, with D hard to call. Germline assignment: CDR1 MNHNY and CDR2 SVGAGI (reference sequence). V dropped 0 bases and J dropped 1 base, with 9 bases sitting between them. The CDR3 sequence is 15 residues long.